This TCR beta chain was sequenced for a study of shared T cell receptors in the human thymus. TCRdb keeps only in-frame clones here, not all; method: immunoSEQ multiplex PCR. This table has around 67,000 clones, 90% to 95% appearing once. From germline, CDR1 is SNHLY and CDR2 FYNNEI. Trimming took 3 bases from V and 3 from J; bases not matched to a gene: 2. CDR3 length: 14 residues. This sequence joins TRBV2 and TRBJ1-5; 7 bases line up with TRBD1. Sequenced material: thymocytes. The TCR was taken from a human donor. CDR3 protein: CASSETGYNQPQHF. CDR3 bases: TGTGCCAGCAGTGAGACAGGGTACAATCAGCCCCAGCATTTT. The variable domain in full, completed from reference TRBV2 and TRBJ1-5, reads EPEVTQTPSHQVTQMGQEVILRCVPISNHLYFYWYRQILGQKVEFLVSFYNNEISEKSEIFDDQFSVERPDGSNFTLKIRSTKLEDSAMYFCASSETGYNQPQHFGDGTRLSIL.